Presented here are 30 T cell receptor beta chains from one specimen sequenced in a study of cytomegalovirus exposure and HLA in healthy donors. This table comes from immunoSEQ multiplex PCR, and its TCRdb copy is limited to in-frame clones, with some not included. The table records 260,000 or so clones, approximately 90% of them present only once. Sequencing was carried out using PBMCs. Every receptor here comes from a man between 18 and 35 years old in good health and CMV-seronegative.

The V call is TRBV6-5, the J call TRBJ1-4; D may be TRBD1 (5 bases). The CDR3 sequence is 16 residues long. The germline V and J ends were trimmed by 1 base and 2 bases, with 11 bases remaining between them. Germline CDR1 is MNHEY and CDR2 is SVGAGI. The CDR3 sequence: CASSYFKRQTNEKLFF. In nucleotides, the CDR3 is TGTGCCAGCAGTTACTTCAAAAGACAGACTAATGAAAAACTGTTTTTT.

The chain uses TRBV5-1 and TRBJ2-1; no clear D. CDR3 length: 14 residues. V was pared by 4 bases and J by 8 bases, with 16 bases between. CDR1 and CDR2 (germline): SGHRS, YFSETQ. The CDR3: CASSPSRGWHEQFF. In nucleotides, the CDR3 is TGCGCCAGCAGCCCCTCTCGAGGATGGCATGAGCAGTTCTTC.

The chain links TRBV28 to TRBJ2-7; maybe TRBD1 (7 bases). Germline CDR1 and CDR2: MDHEN and SYDVKM. V dropped 5 bases and J dropped 5 bases, with 16 bases sitting between them. The CDR3 sequence is 14 residues long. The DNA of the CDR3 is TGTGCCAGCAGTCCCAGGGGGGCGAACCACGAGCAGTACTTC. This translates into CASSPRGANHEQYF.

This rearrangement joins TRBV10-2 to TRBJ2-1; D perhaps matches TRBD1 (5 bases). This CDR3 has 15 amino acids. Trimming took 4 bases from V and 2 from J, leaving 12 bases between them. Germline values: CDR1 WSHSY, CDR2 SAAADI. For the CDR3, the DNA is TGCGCCAGCAGTGGTTGGTCAGGGACCTACAATGAGCAGTTCTTC. Translated, it gives CASSGWSGTYNEQFF.

CDR3 amino acids: CSVERGGNGETQYF. For the CDR3, the DNA is TGCAGCGTTGAACGAGGGGGCAATGGAGAGACCCAGTACTTC. This rearrangement joins TRBV29-1 to TRBJ2-5; TRBD1 agrees at 7 bases. The germline CDR1 and CDR2 sequences are SQVTM and ANQGSEA. The CDR3 runs 14 residues. The V gene end was trimmed by 2 bases and the J gene end by 4 bases; junction bases not matched to a gene: 7.

The chain joins TRBV7-7 to TRBJ2-5; D is perhaps TRBD2 (5 bases). Germline values: CDR1 SSHAT, CDR2 FNYEAQ (reference sequence). Deletions cut 4 bases from V and 5 bases from J, with 11 bases between. The CDR3 extends over 13 amino acids. The chain's CDR3 is CASSYLASETQYF. The CDR3 DNA sequence: TGTGCCAGCAGCTACCTAGCTTCGGAGACCCAGTACTTC.

V and J are TRBV18 and TRBJ1-1, with D possibly being TRBD1 (5 bases). The CDR3 length is 14 residues. CDR1 and CDR2 from the germline V gene are KGHSH and LQKENI. Trimming took off 6 bases at V and 2 bases at J, with 13 bases between the two ends. For the CDR3, the DNA is TGTGCCAGCTCCCCGGGGGACCTTAACACTGAAGCTTTCTTT. Encoded protein: CASSPGDLNTEAFF.

This clone was detected only once. V and J are TRBV19 and TRBJ1-2, with 7 bases aligning to TRBD1. This CDR3 is 18 amino acids long. The J segment lost 4 bases and the V segment lost 5 bases, leaving 19 bases of the junction unmatched. The V gene's germline CDR1 is LNHDA and CDR2 SQIVND (reference sequence). In nucleotides, the CDR3 is TGTGCCAGTAGTCCTCAGGACAGGTGGACTGCTTTGCTCTATGGCTACACCTTC. Amino acids: CASSPQDRWTALLYGYTF.

This clone has a handful of counts. This rearrangement joins TRBV29-1 to TRBJ1-2, with 7 bases matching TRBD1. Trimming at V came to 3 bases and at J to 8 bases, leaving 12 bases not matched to a gene. Germline CDR1 and CDR2: SQVTM and ANQGSEA. The CDR3 runs 14 residues. CDR3 bases: TGCAGCGTTGAGCCGGCAGGACAGGTGGAAGGCTACACCTTC. This gives the protein CSVEPAGQVEGYTF.

This chain uses TRBV7-9 with TRBJ1-1; D gene unclear. V was pared by 10 bases and J by 8 bases, with 14 bases between. CDR3 size: 11 residues. Germline lookup yields CDR1 SEHNR and CDR2 FQNEAQ (reference sequence). This CDR3 is CATGEHLEAFF. The CDR3 nucleotides read TGTGCCACTGGGGAGCATTTGGAAGCTTTCTTT.

The chain employs TRBV27 and TRBJ2-1; TRBD1 is a possible D gene (5 bases). The CDR3 contains 13 residues. Germline V CDR1 and CDR2: MNHEY, SMNVEV (reference sequence). V shed 6 bases and J shed 4 bases, with 10 bases lying between them. In DNA, the CDR3 is TGTGCCAGCAGCCGACGACAGTACAATGAGCAGTTCTTC. Translated, it gives CASSRRQYNEQFF.

The table lists this clone with a few counts. The chain employs TRBV7-9 and TRBJ2-1; D is possibly TRBD2 (5 bases). The CDR3 has 17 amino acids. Looked up from germline, CDR1 is SEHNR and CDR2 is FQNEAQ (reference sequence). Trimming cost V 4 bases and J 2 bases, with 18 bases left between them. The CDR3 sequence is CASSSASTRAAYNEQFF. DNA of the CDR3: TGTGCCAGCAGCTCGGCTAGCACAAGGGCCGCCTACAATGAGCAGTTCTTC.

The chain combines TRBV2 with TRBJ1-2; 7 bases agree with TRBD1. With 6 bases clipped from V and 8 bases from J, the junction kept 9 bases outside the gene matches. The V gene's germline CDR1 is SNHLY and CDR2 FYNNEI. The length of the CDR3 is 13 residues. CDR3 sequence reads: CASSEGQFGGYTF. In DNA, the CDR3 is TGTGCCAGCAGCGAGGGACAGTTTGGAGGCTACACCTTC.

This clone has only one observation. V and J are TRBV19 and TRBJ1-1; weak D call: TRBD1 (6 bases). V was shortened by 6 bases and J by 6 bases, with 20 bases between the two germline ends. Germline CDR1 and CDR2: LNHDA and SQIVND (reference sequence). The CDR3 runs to 15 residues. The CDR3 bases are TGTGCCAGTAGCCTATACACAGGGTTCGCGGCTGAAGCTTTCTTT. It translates to CASSLYTGFAAEAFF. Filled out from reference TRBV19 and TRBJ1-1, the complete variable domain reads DGGITQSPKYLFRKEGQNVTLSCEQNLNHDAMYWYRQDPGQGLRLIYYSQIVNDFQKGDIAEGYSVSREKKESFPLTVTSAQKNPTAFYLCASSLYTGFAAEAFFGQGTRLTVV.

The chain has TRBV11-2 and TRBJ2-2; 7 bases align to TRBD2. The CDR3 has 16 residues. Trimming at V came to 4 bases and at J to 7 bases, leaving 12 bases not matched to a gene. The germline gives CDR1 SGHAT, CDR2 FQNNGV. CDR3 loop: CASSSDLGGRSGELFF. DNA for the CDR3: TGTGCCAGCAGCTCAGACCTAGGCGGGAGAAGCGGGGAGCTGTTTTTT.

The rearrangement uses TRBV29-1 and TRBJ2-5, with D possibly being TRBD2 (5 bases). Deletions cut 0 bases from V and 7 bases from J, with 9 bases between. Germline loops: CDR1 SQVTM, CDR2 ANQGSEA. The CDR3 contains 12 residues. The CDR3 region is CSVEDGRGTQYF. Here the CDR3 DNA reads TGCAGCGTTGAAGATGGGAGAGGGACCCAGTACTTC. The variable domain in full, with the rest retrieved from reference TRBV29-1 and TRBJ2-5, is SAVISQKPSRDICQRGTSLTIQCQVDSQVTMMFWYRQQPGQSLTLIATANQGSEATYESGFVIDKFPISRPNLTFSTLTVSNMSPEDSSIYLCSVEDGRGTQYFGPGTRLLVL.

The chain has TRBV7-9 and TRBJ2-7, with D possibly matching TRBD1 (6 bases). This CDR3 is 13 amino acids long. Trimming shortened V by 5 bases and J by 5 bases, and 13 bases separated the two germline ends. In germline, CDR1 is SEHNR, CDR2 FQNEAQ (reference sequence). The CDR3, as DNA: TGTGCCAGCAGCCCCGGGACACCCCACGAGCAGTACTTC. This gives the protein CASSPGTPHEQYF.

This clone appeared once. This chain links TRBV30 with TRBJ1-2; 7 nucleotides align to TRBD1. This CDR3 is built from 11 residues. CDR1 and CDR2 from the germline V gene are GTSNPN and SVGIG (reference sequence). J was trimmed by 8 bases and V by 2 bases; bases with no gene match: 2. The DNA of the CDR3 is TGTGCCTGGAGTATAGGGGGCGGCTACACCTTC. It is translated as CAWSIGGGYTF.

This clone was seen a few times. The rearrangement uses TRBV19 and TRBJ1-6; maybe TRBD1 (5 bases). The length of the CDR3 is 12 residues. Germline lookup yields CDR1 LNHDA and CDR2 SQIVND (reference sequence). Between the trimmed V and J ends, which lost 4 bases and 8 bases, there was a span of 6 bases. In nucleotides, the CDR3 is TGTGCCAGTAGTAAACAGGATTCACCCCTCCACTTT. Translating it yields CASSKQDSPLHF. The entire variable domain, with the rest obtained from reference TRBV19 and TRBJ1-6, is as follows: DGGITQSPKYLFRKEGQNVTLSCEQNLNHDAMYWYRQDPGQGLRLIYYSQIVNDFQKGDIAEGYSVSREKKESFPLTVTSAQKNPTAFYLCASSKQDSPLHFGNGTRLTVT.

The gene calls are TRBV6-1 and TRBJ2-3; maybe TRBD1 (6 bases). Germline assignment: CDR1 MNHNS and CDR2 SASEGT. The CDR3 length is 16 residues. V lost 6 bases to trimming and J lost 2 bases, with 18 bases between them. CDR3 nucleotide sequence: TGTGCCAGCAGCGAAAGCCCATGGACAGACACAGATACGCAGTATTTT. Protein product: CASSESPWTDTDTQYF.

The V gene is TRBV7-9, the J gene TRBJ1-1; D is possibly TRBD1 (5 bases). Germline V gene data show CDR1 as SEHNR and CDR2 as FQNEAQ (reference sequence). The V gene lost 2 bases and the J gene lost 8 bases, with 15 bases spanning the gap. CDR3 length equals 14 residues. CDR3 nucleotides: TGTGCCAGCAGCTTAAGTCAGGGAGGGATGGAAGCTTTCTTT. It specifies CASSLSQGGMEAFF.

This sequence joins TRBV28 and TRBJ2-5; 10 bases match TRBD2. Germline CDR1 is MDHEN and CDR2 is SYDVKM. The CDR3 contains 15 residues. V lost 7 bases, J lost 5 bases, and 10 bases stayed unmatched. The CDR3 region is CASTPAGGLWETQYF. The CDR3 DNA is TGTGCCAGCACTCCAGCGGGGGGGCTCTGGGAGACCCAGTACTTC.

The chain employs TRBV28 and TRBJ1-5; TRBD1 is a possible D gene (5 bases). Germline V gene lookup returns CDR1 MDHEN and CDR2 SYDVKM. V gave up 5 bases and J gave up 7 bases, with 21 bases separating them. There are 16 residues in the CDR3. The CDR3 nucleotides are TGTGCCAGCAGTATGACCCACCTTGGGGGAGGCCAGCCCCAGCATTTT. Translating gives CASSMTHLGGGQPQHF.

This chain connects TRBV12-5 to TRBJ1-5, with TRBD1 matching 9 bases. Looked up from germline, CDR1 is LGHNT and CDR2 is FRNRAP. V trimming: 2 bases; J trimming: 7 bases; junction bases outside the gene matches: 6. The CDR3 runs to 15 residues. CDR3 protein: CASGLTGQGNQPQHF. DNA of the CDR3: TGTGCTAGTGGTTTGACGGGACAGGGAAACCAGCCCCAGCATTTT.

The chain links TRBV19 to TRBJ2-7; 7 nucleotides match TRBD2. The trim removed 6 bases at V and 5 bases at J, leaving 13 bases unmatched. The CDR3 loop spans 15 amino acids. Germline CDR1 and CDR2: LNHDA and SQIVND (reference sequence). CDR3 bases: TGTGCCAGTAGCCCCCGAGGGAGGGTGTGGAACGAGCAGTACTTC. Translating it yields CASSPRGRVWNEQYF.

The chain combines TRBV28 with TRBJ1-1; perhaps TRBD1 as D (6 bases). V was cut by 9 bases and J by 5 bases, with 13 bases left in between. This CDR3 is built from 12 residues. Per the germline V gene, CDR1 is MDHEN and CDR2 is SYDVKM. CDR3 sequence: CASGGRGTEAFF. In DNA form, the CDR3 reads TGTGCCAGTGGGGGCCGGGGAACTGAAGCTTTCTTT.

The chain uses TRBV7-9 and TRBJ1-1; a possible D gene is TRBD1 (6 bases). This CDR3 has 14 amino acids. Deletions cut 5 bases from V and 1 base from J, with 11 bases between. Germline CDR1 is SEHNR and CDR2 is FQNEAQ (reference sequence). In nucleotides, the CDR3 is TGTGCCAGCAGCCCCAGGACAGAGAACACTGAAGCTTTCTTT. Translating gives CASSPRTENTEAFF.

The chain employs TRBV5-1 and TRBJ2-3, with 10 bases aligning to TRBD2. The CDR3 has 16 residues. Unmatched junction bases numbered 5, after V lost 0 bases and J lost 4 bases. The germline V gene encodes CDR1 SGHRS and CDR2 YFSETQ. The CDR3 DNA reads as TGCGCCAGCAGCTTGGGTCGGACTAGCGGCTCAGATACGCAGTATTTT. Translation: CASSLGRTSGSDTQYF.

The V and J genes are TRBV7-3 and TRBJ2-1, with D uncertain. Germline V gene data show CDR1 as SGHTA and CDR2 as FQGTGA. The CDR3 spans 14 residues. With 2 bases removed from V and 8 bases from J, the gap between germline ends came to 13 bases. For the CDR3, the DNA is TGTGCCAGCAGCTTACTCCCAACGGTGGATGAGCAGTTCTTC. Translation gives CASSLLPTVDEQFF.

The chain links TRBV11-2 to TRBJ2-1; D is perhaps TRBD2 (6 bases). CDR1 SGHAT and CDR2 FQNNGV come from the germline V gene. V lost 0 bases to trimming and J lost 10 bases, with 22 bases between them. This CDR3 has 17 residues. The CDR3 DNA sequence: TGTGCCAGCAGCTTAGAACCCTTTGAATCCCCTAGCGACGAGCAGTTCTTC. This codes for CASSLEPFESPSDEQFF.